This T cell receptor beta chain appears in the sequencing data of a study of CD8 T cells in ankylosing spondylitis. CDR1 is SGHRS and CDR2 is YFSETQ in the germline V gene. The CDR3 is 15 amino acids. The V end was cut by 0 bases, the J end by 0 bases, with 8 bases between. TCRdb recomputed calls from the 5' RACE reads with MiXCR, one row per CDR3 protein. The table lists about 240,000 distinct CDR3 sequences, roughly 8.6% of them singletons. This clonotype was observed at least ten times. This chain joins TRBV5-1 and TRBJ2-3; D remains ambiguous. Source material: blood, either unsorted or a sorted T cell fraction (not recorded which). The origin of this receptor is a male donor with ankylosing spondylitis or in good health (not recorded which). The CDR3 loop is CASSLDGTSTDTQYF. The CDR3 nucleotides read TGCGCCAGCAGCTTGGACGGAACTAGCACAGATACGCAGTATTTT. Full variable domain (outside the CDR3, taken from reference TRBV5-1 and TRBJ2-3): KAGVTQTPRYLIKTRGQQVTLSCSPISGHRSVSWYQQTPGQGLQFLFEYFSETQRNKGNFPGRFSGRQFSNSRSEMNVSTLELGDSALYLCASSLDGTSTDTQYFGPGTRLTVL.